These T cell receptor beta chains were read from a single sample in a study of T cells in Graves' hyperthyroidism and ophthalmopathy. Each CDR3 protein is one row after TCRdb ran MiXCR on the multiplex PCR reads. The sample includes hundreds of thousands of distinct CDR3 sequences, about a fifth of them seen just once. The sequencing input was blood. Source of these receptors: a woman between 18 and 30 years old with Graves' hyperthyroidism. Each CDR3 is given with its conserved first and last residue. The D gene is left open where the match is weak. Some rows have no size entry. The others give once, few or many, or a class for an expanded clone.

clone_size,j_call,v_call,d_call,cdr3_nt,cdr3_aa
many,TRBJ2-5,TRBV11-2,TRBD2,TGTGCCAGCAGCTTAAGGATGGCGGGGGGGCAAGAGACCCAGTACTTC,CASSLRMAGGQETQYF
many,TRBJ2-7,TRBV7-9,.,TGTGCCAGCAGCCTCTCGGGACCACTCTCCTACGAGCAGTACTTC,CASSLSGPLSYEQYF
few,TRBJ2-7,TRBV13,.,TGTGCCAGCAGCAATATGGGGGGCGCTTACGAGCAGTACTTC,CASSNMGGAYEQYF
.,TRBJ1-2,TRBV28,.,TGTGCCAGCAGTTTAGTGGGGATAGGGGAATATGGTTACACCTTC,CASSLVGIGEYGYTF
few,TRBJ1-1,TRBV4-1,.,TGCGCCAGCAGCCAAGGAAATCAGGGCACTGAAGCTTTCTTT,CASSQGNQGTEAFF
many,TRBJ2-1,TRBV7-8,.,TGTGCCAGCAGCACGGGGGTCAATGAGCAGTTCTTC,CASSTGVNEQFF
.,TRBJ2-7,TRBV15,TRBD2,TGTGCCACCAGCAAGCGACTAGCGGTTCCCTGCGAGCAGTGCTTC,CATSKRLAVPCEQCF
many,TRBJ1-6,TRBV30,.,TGTGCCTGGAGTGTATCAGGGCACCTGTCCTCGTCACCCCTCCACTTT,CAWSVSGHLSSSPLHF
many,TRBJ2-7,TRBV12-3/TRBV12-4,TRBD1,TGTGCCAGCAGTCTGCCCGATCTCAGGGGGCGCAAGGACGAGCAGTACTTC,CASSLPDLRGRKDEQYF
.,TRBJ2-7,TRBV7-9,.,TGTGCCAGCAGCCAACAGGGATTTTTCCCCTACGAGCAGTACTTC,CASSQQGFFPYEQYF
few,TRBJ2-5,TRBV5-1,TRBD1,TGCGCCAGCAGCCCTAGACAGGGGAGGTCTGAGACCCAGTACTTC,CASSPRQGRSETQYF
many,TRBJ1-2,TRBV5-6,.,TGTGCCAGCAGCTTGGTCGGACGAAGGGGAGGCTACACCTTC,CASSLVGRRGGYTF
many,TRBJ2-2,TRBV12-3/TRBV12-4,.,TGTGCCAGCAATATCAGGAGGAGCACCGGGGAGCTGTTTTTT,CASNIRRSTGELFF
.,TRBJ1-5,TRBV29-1,TRBD1,TGCAGCGTCTCGGGACAGGGGGCTGGACAGCCCCAGCATTTT,CSVSGQGAGQPQHF
many,TRBJ2-5,TRBV28,TRBD2,TGTGCCAGCAGTGCTAGCGGGGGGCAAGAGACCCAGTACTTC,CASSASGGQETQYF
many,TRBJ1-2,TRBV24-1,.,TGTGCCACCAGTGAGGGACTGGGCTATGGCTACACCTTC,CATSEGLGYGYTF
.,TRBJ1-1,TRBV20-1,.,TGCAGTGCTAGACGCCCGGGACGCCTCTCGACTGAAGCTTTCTTT,CSARRPGRLSTEAFF
many,TRBJ1-2,TRBV6-2/TRBV6-3,TRBD1,TGTGCCAGCAGTTACTCTCGGACAGGGGGCGCGTCTGTCGGTGGCTACACCTTC,CASSYSRTGGASVGGYTF
many,TRBJ1-3,TRBV30,.,TGTGCCTGGAGTGTGGGTTCCTCTGGAAACACCATATATTTT,CAWSVGSSGNTIYF
few,TRBJ1-3,TRBV9,TRBD1,TGTGCCAGCAGCTCCCAGAACAGGGGCTCTGGAAACACCATATATTTT,CASSSQNRGSGNTIYF
many,TRBJ1-3,TRBV13,TRBD1,TGTGCCAGCAGCTTAGTCACAGGGGGTTTTTCTGGAAACACCATATATTTT,CASSLVTGGFSGNTIYF
once,TRBJ2-5,TRBV28,TRBD1,TGTGCCAGCAGTTCCCCGGACAGGAAAGAGACCCAGTACTTC,CASSSPDRKETQYF
many,TRBJ1-1,TRBV4-1,.,TGCGCCAGCAGCCAACCCTTGGCGCCGAAGTGGGAGAACACTGAAGCTTTCTTT,CASSQPLAPKWENTEAFF
many,TRBJ2-7,TRBV5-1,TRBD1,TGCGCCAGCAGCCAACAGGGGGACGAGCAGTACTTC,CASSQQGDEQYF
many,TRBJ1-2,TRBV5-1,.,TGCGCCAGCAGCTTGGAGGGGTGGACGAACTATGGCTACACCTTC,CASSLEGWTNYGYTF
.,TRBJ1-5,TRBV4-1,.,TGCGCCAGCAGCCAAGGTCCCGGGCGGAGCAATCAGCCCCAGCATTTT,CASSQGPGRSNQPQHF
many,TRBJ2-5,TRBV27,.,TGTGCCAGCAGTTCAGGTCATTGGGAGACCCAGTACTTC,CASSSGHWETQYF
.,TRBJ2-5,TRBV28,.,TGTGCCAGCAATCCGTGGAGCAGCCAAGAGACCCAGTACTTC,CASNPWSSQETQYF
many,TRBJ1-2,TRBV12-3/TRBV12-4,.,TGTGCCAGCAGTTTATCGGACATTGGCTACACCTTC,CASSLSDIGYTF
few,TRBJ2-5,TRBV12-3/TRBV12-4,TRBD2,TGTGCCAGCAGTTTAAGCGGGGGAAAACAAGAGACCCAGTACTTC,CASSLSGGKQETQYF
many,TRBJ2-7,TRBV18,TRBD1,TGTGCCAGCTCACCAACCGTTGGGGCAGGGGGCCGCGAGCAGTACTTC,CASSPTVGAGGREQYF
many,TRBJ1-2,TRBV29-1,.,TGCAGCGTTGAAGATCTTCGTGGCTACACCTTC,CSVEDLRGYTF
many,TRBJ2-7,TRBV20-1,TRBD2,TGCAGTGCTGCCCCGGGGGGGGGCGAGCAGTACTTC,CSAAPGGGEQYF
many,TRBJ1-5,TRBV7-8,TRBD1,TGTGCCAGCAGCATCCGGGACAGCGCTTCAAGGCCCCAGCATTTT,CASSIRDSASRPQHF
once,TRBJ1-1,TRBV6-5,TRBD1,TGTGCCAGCAGTTCACCTACAGGGGGTCTGAACACTGAAGCTTTCTTT,CASSSPTGGLNTEAFF
many,TRBJ2-1,TRBV7-3,.,TGTGCCAGCAGACGGAGTCGGCCAAGCAATGAGCAGTTCTTC,CASRRSRPSNEQFF
many,TRBJ2-2,TRBV11-1,TRBD1,TGTGCCAGCAGACTTGGACAGGGGGCCCTTTCGAACACCGGGGAGCTGTTTTTT,CASRLGQGALSNTGELFF
.,TRBJ2-5,TRBV5-1,.,TGCGCCAGCAGCTTTCAATTTTACGGGGAACCGTACCAAGAGACCCAGTACTTC,CASSFQFYGEPYQETQYF
few,TRBJ2-5,TRBV6-5,.,TGTGCCAGCAGCGTGGATAGCGAGACCCAGTACTTC,CASSVDSETQYF
many,TRBJ2-7,TRBV5-1,.,TGCGCCAGCAGCGCGGGTCAGGGGCCCTACGAGCAGTACTTC,CASSAGQGPYEQYF
many,TRBJ2-2,TRBV6-1,.,TGTGCCAGCAGGGAGGGACCGGCCTATGGGGAGCTGTTTTTT,CASREGPAYGELFF
many,TRBJ1-1,TRBV7-3,TRBD1,TGTGCCAGCAGACCCACAGGGGGCGTTGAAGCTTTCTTT,CASRPTGGVEAFF
many,TRBJ1-2,TRBV20-1,.,TGCAGTGCTAGAGTTACAGCCTATGGCTACACCTTC,CSARVTAYGYTF
many,TRBJ1-1,TRBV18,TRBD1,TGTGCCAGCTCACGCGCTCGAACAGGGGGCACTGAAGCTTTCTTT,CASSRARTGGTEAFF
many,TRBJ1-2,TRBV10-3,.,TGTGCCATCAGTGAGTCACGAGGCAGCTATGGCTACACCTTC,CAISESRGSYGYTF
many,TRBJ1-1,TRBV2,TRBD1,TGTGCCAGCGAAGGACAGGTCAAGACTGAAGCTTTCTTT,CASEGQVKTEAFF
.,TRBJ2-7,TRBV20-1,.,.,CAVGPGRYEQYF
many,TRBJ1-1,TRBV28,.,TGTGCCAGCAGTCTTTACCCGTCCCGCACTGAAGCTTCCTTT,CASSLYPSRTEASF
many,TRBJ2-2,TRBV29-1,TRBD1,TGCAGCGTTAAATTTTACGGGACAGGGGACACCGGGGAGCTGTTTTTT,CSVKFYGTGDTGELFF
many,TRBJ1-2,TRBV10-1,TRBD1,TGCGCCACAGGGGGTGGAAACTATGGCTACACCTTC,CATGGGNYGYTF
many,TRBJ1-1,TRBV7-3,.,TGTGCCAGCAGCTTTCGACATTTGAACACTGAAGCTTTCTTT,CASSFRHLNTEAFF
many,TRBJ2-7,TRBV9,TRBD1,TGTGCCAGCAGCGACCGACAGGGAAAGGAGCAGTACTTC,CASSDRQGKEQYF
many,TRBJ1-2,TRBV24-1,.,TGTGCCACCAGTGATTTGCGAAACTATGGCTACACCTTC,CATSDLRNYGYTF
many,TRBJ1-3,TRBV2,.,TGTGCCAGCAGTGACAGGGGAGGCTCTGGAAACACCATATATTTT,CASSDRGGSGNTIYF
.,TRBJ1-2,TRBV29-1,TRBD1,TGCAGCGTTGAGGATAGGGGACAGGGCCTTAGCTATGGCTACACCTTC,CSVEDRGQGLSYGYTF